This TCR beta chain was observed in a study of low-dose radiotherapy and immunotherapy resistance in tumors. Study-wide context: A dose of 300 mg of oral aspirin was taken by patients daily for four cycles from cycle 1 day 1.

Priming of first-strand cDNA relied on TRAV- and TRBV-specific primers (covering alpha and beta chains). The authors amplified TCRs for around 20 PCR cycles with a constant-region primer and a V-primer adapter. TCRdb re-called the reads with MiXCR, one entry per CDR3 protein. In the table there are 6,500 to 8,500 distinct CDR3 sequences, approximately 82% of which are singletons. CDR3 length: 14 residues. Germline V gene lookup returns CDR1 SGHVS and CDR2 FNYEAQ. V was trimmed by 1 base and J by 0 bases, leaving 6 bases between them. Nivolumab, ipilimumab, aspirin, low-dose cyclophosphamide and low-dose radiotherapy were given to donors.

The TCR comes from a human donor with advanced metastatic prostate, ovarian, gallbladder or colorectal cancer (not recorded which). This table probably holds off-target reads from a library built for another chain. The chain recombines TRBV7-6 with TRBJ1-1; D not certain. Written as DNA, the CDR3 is TGTGCCAGCAGCTTAGATCAAATGAACACTGAAGCTTTCTTT. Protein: CASSLDQMNTEAFF.